A selection of T cell receptor beta chains follows, all from one sample in a study of T cell repertoires in cytomegalovirus infection. TCRdb re-called the reads through MiXCR, storing one row per CDR3 protein. This table has 200,000 to 250,000 distinct CDR3 sequences, around 35% appearing once. Antigens for these TCRs are unknown. This material consisted of CD8+ T cells from cultured PBMCs, taken from culture after CMV antigen stimulation. These receptor sequences come from a human donor in good health (CMV status not recorded). Some clones in this sample may be carry-over from other donors' samples. CDR3s include the opening cysteine and the closing phenylalanine or tryptophan. D genes are given only for firm matches. Rows may omit the clone size; those that give it use once, few, many or a size class.

>.|TRBV7-6|TRBD2|TRBJ2-1
TGTGCCAGCAGCTTACGGGGGAGGGCCCTCAATGAGCAGTTCTTC
CASSLRGRALNEQFF
>.|TRBV25-1|TRBD1|TRBJ2-5
TGTGCCAGCAGTGGTATTACAGGGGGCGGTGAGACCCAGTACTTC
CASSGITGGGETQYF
>.|TRBV6-5|.|TRBJ2-1
TGTGCCAGCAGTTTCGAGAAAGAGCAGTTCTTC
CASSFEKEQFF
>many|TRBV7-9|.|TRBJ1-1
TGTGCCAGCAGCCCTAGGGTAGTCAGCACTGAAGCTTTCTTT
CASSPRVVSTEAFF
>.|TRBV6-2/TRBV6-3|.|TRBJ2-1
TGTGCCAGCACCACGGAGACTAGTAGGTATGAGCAGTTCTTC
CASTTETSRYEQFF
>many|TRBV7-2|TRBD2|TRBJ2-7
TGTGCCAGCAGTTACTGGACTAGCGGGGGGACCTACGAGCAGTACTTC
CASSYWTSGGTYEQYF
>.|TRBV7-6|TRBD2|TRBJ2-1
TGTGCCAGCAGCTTAGAGCGGGGGGCACTGTCCAGCTCCTACAATGAGCAGTTCTTC
CASSLERGALSSSYNEQFF
>.|TRBV27|TRBD2|TRBJ2-3
TGTGCCAGCACCCGGACTAGCGGGGTTGGAACAGATACGCAGTATTTT
CASTRTSGVGTDTQYF
>.|TRBV27|.|TRBJ1-6
TGTGCCAGCCTAAAAACAGGGAGCTCCTATAATTCACCCCTCCACTTT
CASLKTGSSYNSPLHF
>.|TRBV2|.|TRBJ2-7
TGTGCCAGCAAAGAGCAGTACTTC
CASKEQYF
>few|TRBV6-6|.|TRBJ2-7
TGTGCCAGCAGGCCCGCACCAACCTACGAGCAGTACTTC
CASRPAPTYEQYF
>.|TRBV20-1|.|TRBJ2-1
TGCAGTGCTAGTACTTCCTCAGGCAATGAGCAGTTCTTC
CSASTSSGNEQFF
>.|TRBV10-1|.|TRBJ2-1
TGCGCCAGCAGTGAACGGGGTTTGGGGTACGATGAGCAGTTCTTC
CASSERGLGYDEQFF
>.|TRBV28|TRBD1|TRBJ2-7
TGTGACAGCAGTTTACCGGGACAGGGGATCGTGGGGTCCTCCTACGAGCAGTACTTC
CDSSLPGQGIVGSSYEQYF
>.|TRBV27|TRBD1|TRBJ1-2
TGTGCCAGCCGTCCGGGACAGCACTATGGCTACACCTTC
CASRPGQHYGYTF
>.|TRBV4-1|TRBD2|TRBJ2-1
TGCGCCAGCAGCCAAGAAACGTTGCTAGCGGGAGGGCCTTCCTACAATGAGCAGTTCTTC
CASSQETLLAGGPSYNEQFF
>many|TRBV6-1|TRBD2|TRBJ2-5
TGTGCCAGCAGTGCTTCCGGGAGGGCGGAGACCCAGTACTTC
CASSASGRAETQYF
>.|TRBV7-2|TRBD2|TRBJ2-1
TGTGCCAGCAGCTTAAGGCGGGGGGGCTCCGATGAGCAGTTCTTC
CASSLRRGGSDEQFF
>.|TRBV6-2/TRBV6-3|TRBD2|TRBJ2-1
TGTGCCAGCAGCCTGAGTAGCGGGGGAAACAATGAGCAGTTCTTC
CASSLSSGGNNEQFF
>.|TRBV2|TRBD1|TRBJ1-6
TGTGCCAGCAGTCTCCGTAGGACAGGGGCTAATTCACCCCTCCACTTT
CASSLRRTGANSPLHF
>.|TRBV28|TRBD2|TRBJ2-1
TGTGCCAGCAGTGGAGGACTAGCGGGATTGGGAGGGAGCTCCTACAATGAGCAGTTCTTC
CASSGGLAGLGGSSYNEQFF
>.|TRBV7-9|TRBD2|TRBJ2-4
TGTGCCAGCAGCCGCGGGGGGGAAAACATTCAGTACTTC
CASSRGGENIQYF
>.|TRBV4-2|TRBD1|TRBJ1-1
TGTGCCAGCAGCCTCGGAACAGGGGGCTTCTTGAACACTGAAGCTTTCTTT
CASSLGTGGFLNTEAFF
>many|TRBV7-8|TRBD2|TRBJ2-3
TGTGCCAGCAGCTTAGGACTAGCGGGGATCACAGATACGCAGTATTTT
CASSLGLAGITDTQYF